These T cell receptor beta chains were read from a single sample in a study of shared clonotypes between healthy human individuals. Assay: immunoSEQ multiplex PCR; the TCRdb copy retains only in-frame clones and omits some. The sample records over 1.5 million clones, roughly 98% being singletons. Sequences were obtained from naive CD4+ T cells sorted from blood. All receptors come from a man between 25 and 39 years old in good health. The CDR3 runs from the conserved cysteine through the conserved F or W. D genes are given only for firm matches. Expanded clones get a size class; other rows say once, few or many, or leave the size out.

D	V	J	size	CDR3	DNA
.	TRBV6-6	TRBJ1-1	.	CASSYLRGRANTEAFF	TGTGCCAGCAGTTACTTGAGGGGTAGGGCTAACACTGAAGCTTTCTTT
TRBD2	TRBV7-2	TRBJ2-1	.	CASSSGLAGSSYNEQFF	TGTGCCAGCAGCTCCGGACTAGCGGGGAGCTCCTACAATGAGCAGTTCTTC
.	TRBV9	TRBJ2-1	once	CASGGISYNEQFF	TGTGCCAGCGGAGGGATCTCCTACAATGAGCAGTTCTTC
.	TRBV9	TRBJ2-5	.	CASSVGRTAEEETQYF	TGTGCCAGCAGCGTAGGGAGGACTGCAGAAGAAGAGACCCAGTACTTC
.	TRBV18	TRBJ1-1	.	CASSPGRGTEAFF	TGTGCCAGCTCACCAGGTCGGGGCACTGAAGCTTTCTTT
.	TRBV7-8	TRBJ1-5	.	CASSLGTRLTQPQHF	TGTGCCAGCAGCCTCGGAACCAGACTGACTCAGCCCCAGCATTTT
.	TRBV9	TRBJ1-2	.	CASSPRHSGAYGYTF	TGTGCCAGCAGCCCCCGGCATTCAGGGGCCTATGGCTACACCTTC
.	TRBV19	TRBJ2-3	.	CASRDGGASTDTQYF	TGTGCCAGCAGGGATGGCGGGGCTAGCACAGATACGCAGTATTTT
.	TRBV28	TRBJ2-7	.	CASGEAGPPTYEQYF	TGTGCCAGCGGTGAAGCAGGGCCTCCTACCTACGAGCAGTACTTC
.	TRBV6-5	TRBJ1-1	.	CASSYSGSLNTEAFF	TGTGCCAGCAGTTACTCAGGCTCCTTGAACACTGAAGCTTTCTTT
.	TRBV28	TRBJ2-7	.	CASSPRQDRSYEQYF	TGTGCCAGCAGCCCCCGACAGGATCGCTCCTACGAGCAGTACTTC
.	TRBV7-9	TRBJ2-7	.	CASSSGPYEQYF	TGTGCCAGCAGCTCTGGGCCCTACGAGCAGTACTTC
TRBD2	TRBV28	TRBJ2-5	.	CASSLAGVWETQYF	TGTGCCAGCAGTTTGGCGGGGGTTTGGGAGACCCAGTACTTC
TRBD1	TRBV29-1	TRBJ1-3	.	CSVGTGGLGGNTIYF	TGCAGCGTCGGGACAGGGGGTTTAGGTGGAAACACCATATATTTT
TRBD1	TRBV27	TRBJ1-5	.	CASSFDREGQPQHF	TGTGCCAGCAGTTTTGACAGGGAGGGGCAGCCCCAGCATTTT
.	TRBV21-1	TRBJ2-1	.	CASSKEQAEQFF	TGTGCCAGCAGCAAAGAACAGGCAGAACAGTTCTTC
.	TRBV10-3	TRBJ2-7	.	CAITGNSYEQYF	TGTGCCATCACTGGTAACTCCTACGAGCAGTACTTC
.	TRBV5-4	TRBJ2-7	.	CASSFLSGTSYEQYF	TGTGCCAGCAGCTTCCTCAGCGGAACCTCCTACGAGCAGTACTTC
.	TRBV29-1	TRBJ1-1	.	CSVVAGALEAFF	TGCAGCGTTGTAGCAGGGGCTCTTGAAGCTTTCTTT
.	TRBV9	TRBJ2-1	.	CASSVGINNEQFF	TGTGCCAGCAGCGTTGGTATAAACAATGAGCAGTTCTTC
.	TRBV5-4	TRBJ2-7	.	CASSLPGPGYEQYF	TGTGCCAGCAGCTTGCCGGGCCCGGGGTACGAGCAGTACTTC
TRBD2	TRBV7-6	TRBJ2-1	.	CASSLGGRMRLGYNEQFF	TGTGCCAGCAGCTTAGGCGGGAGGATGAGGTTAGGCTACAATGAGCAGTTCTTC
TRBD1	TRBV19	TRBJ1-4	.	CATLGTGGEKLFF	TGTGCCACCCTAGGGACAGGTGGTGAAAAACTGTTTTTT
.	TRBV6-5	TRBJ1-1	.	CASSYTNRVAEAFF	TGTGCCAGCAGTTACACAAACAGGGTCGCTGAAGCTTTCTTT
TRBD1	TRBV28	TRBJ1-4	.	CASSAGGGASEKLFF	TGTGCCAGCAGCGCAGGGGGGGGCGCCAGTGAAAAACTGTTTTTT
.	TRBV7-2	TRBJ2-7	.	CASSLWSYEQYF	TGTGCCAGCAGCTTATGGAGCTACGAGCAGTACTTC
TRBD2	TRBV7-6	TRBJ2-1	.	CASSLFSTSGVYNEQFF	TGTGCCAGCAGCTTATTTTCGACTAGCGGGGTTTACAATGAGCAGTTCTTC
.	TRBV29-1	TRBJ2-5	.	CSAPGSGQETQYF	TGCAGCGCCCCGGGGAGCGGCCAAGAGACCCAGTACTTC
.	TRBV5-4	TRBJ2-5	.	CASSIDIQETQYF	TGTGCCAGCAGCATAGACATTCAAGAGACCCAGTACTTC
.	TRBV7-6	TRBJ2-3	.	CASSRGRSTDTQYF	TGTGCCAGCAGCCGGGGACGGAGCACAGATACGCAGTATTTT
TRBD2	TRBV4-1	TRBJ2-1	.	CASSQDPGSGTYNEQFF	TGCGCCAGCAGCCAAGATCCAGGTAGCGGGACCTACAATGAGCAGTTCTTC
TRBD1	TRBV27	TRBJ2-1	.	CASSPLTGVAYNEQFF	TGTGCCAGCAGTCCCTTGACAGGGGTAGCCTACAATGAGCAGTTCTTC
.	TRBV6-5	TRBJ1-1	.	CASSLDGRNTEAFF	TGTGCCAGCAGCCTGGACGGAAGGAACACTGAAGCTTTCTTT
TRBD2	TRBV6-1	TRBJ2-7	.	CASSVGTSGSVLYF	TGTGCCAGCAGTGTGGGGACTAGCGGGAGCGTTCTGTACTTC
TRBD2	TRBV19	TRBJ2-1	.	CASSTPGLAGGSSYNEQFF	TGTGCCAGTAGTACCCCGGGACTAGCGGGAGGAAGCTCCTACAATGAGCAGTTCTTC
.	TRBV7-9	TRBJ2-1	once	CASILAGSSIEQFF	TGTGCCAGCATACTAGCTGGGTCGAGTATTGAGCAGTTCTTC
TRBD1	TRBV18	TRBJ1-1	.	CASRDRDGTEAFF	TGTGCCAGCCGGGACAGGGACGGCACTGAAGCTTTCTTT
.	TRBV2	TRBJ1-1	.	CASSQSLNTEAFF	TGTGCCAGCAGTCAGAGTCTGAACACTGAAGCTTTCTTT
TRBD2	TRBV28	TRBJ2-7	.	CASTMASGGYEQYF	TGTGCCAGCACCATGGCTAGCGGGGGATACGAGCAGTACTTC
.	TRBV5-4	TRBJ1-5	.	CASSLIGGGQPQHF	TGTGCCAGCAGCTTGATCGGGGGCGGACAGCCCCAGCATTTT
TRBD2	TRBV28	TRBJ2-5	.	CANSPAGGQETQYF	TGTGCCAACTCGCCGGCGGGGGGCCAAGAGACCCAGTACTTC
.	TRBV5-4	TRBJ1-4	.	CASSPGYNEKLFF	TGTGCCAGCAGCCCGGGCTACAATGAAAAACTGTTTTTT
.	TRBV29-1	TRBJ2-1	.	CSASSRDNEQFF	TGCAGCGCCTCCTCACGGGACAATGAGCAGTTCTTC
TRBD1	TRBV7-9	TRBJ2-1	.	CASSLGDREVRYNEQFF	TGTGCCAGCAGCTTAGGGGACAGGGAGGTTAGGTACAATGAGCAGTTCTTC
.	TRBV19	TRBJ2-2	.	CASKRVSLRRELFF	TGTGCCAGTAAAAGGGTAAGTCTCAGGAGGGAGCTGTTTTTT
.	TRBV19	TRBJ2-7	.	CASQNSSSYEQYF	TGTGCCAGTCAAAACAGCTCCTCCTACGAGCAGTACTTC
TRBD1	TRBV11-2	TRBJ2-1	.	CASTHPGQYYNEQFF	TGTGCCAGCACCCACCCGGGACAGTACTACAATGAGCAGTTCTTC
.	TRBV9	TRBJ2-1	.	CASSVTNNEQFF	TGTGCCAGCAGCGTGACAAACAATGAGCAGTTCTTC
.	TRBV4-1	TRBJ2-3	.	CASSQDGSGTSTDTQYF	TGCGCCAGCAGCCAAGATGGGAGCGGGACAAGCACAGATACGCAGTATTTT
.	TRBV2	TRBJ2-1	.	CASSPGQGVGNEQFF	TGTGCCAGCAGCCCGGGACAAGGGGTGGGCAATGAGCAGTTCTTC
.	TRBV5-6	TRBJ2-5	.	CASSLAGVETQYF	TGTGCCAGCAGCTTGGCGGGAGTAGAGACCCAGTACTTC